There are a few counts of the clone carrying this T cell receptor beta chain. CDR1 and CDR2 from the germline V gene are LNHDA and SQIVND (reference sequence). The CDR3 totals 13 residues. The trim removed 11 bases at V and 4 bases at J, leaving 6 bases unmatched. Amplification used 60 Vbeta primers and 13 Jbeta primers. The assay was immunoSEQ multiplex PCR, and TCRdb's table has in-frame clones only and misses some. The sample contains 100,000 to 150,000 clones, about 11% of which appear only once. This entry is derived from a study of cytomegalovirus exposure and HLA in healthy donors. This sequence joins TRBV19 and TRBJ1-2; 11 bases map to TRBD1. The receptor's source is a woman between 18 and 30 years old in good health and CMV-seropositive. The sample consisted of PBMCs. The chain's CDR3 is CAAGGTGGYGYTF. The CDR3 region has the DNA TGTGCCGCAGGGGGGACAGGGGGCTATGGCTACACCTTC. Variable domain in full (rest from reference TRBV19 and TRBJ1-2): DGGITQSPKYLFRKEGQNVTLSCEQNLNHDAMYWYRQDPGQGLRLIYYSQIVNDFQKGDIAEGYSVSREKKESFPLTVTSAQKNPTAFYLCAAGGTGGYGYTFGSGTRLTVV.